Listed below are T cell receptor beta chains from one sample, sequenced in a study of shared clonotypes between healthy human individuals. Sequencing used immunoSEQ multiplex PCR; TCRdb keeps in-frame clones, though not all of them. The sample records around 550,000 clones, 90% to 96% being singletons. The sample was naive CD4+ T cells sorted from blood. Source of these receptors: a woman aged 25 to 39 in good health. The CDR3 runs from the conserved cysteine through the conserved F or W. Each record gives: J gene, V gene, D gene, clone size, CDR3 protein, CDR3 DNA. A D gene is named only where the DNA matches it firmly. Size tells how often a clone was seen (once, few, many) or the class of an expanded clone, and some rows leave it out.

j_gene: TRBJ2-1; v_gene: TRBV9; d_gene: .; abundance: .; CDR3aa: CASSAALAPKRGAYNEQFF; CDR3nt: TGTGCCAGCAGCGCCGCTCTAGCGCCTAAACGGGGAGCCTACAATGAGCAGTTCTTC
j_gene: TRBJ1-1; v_gene: TRBV4-1; d_gene: .; abundance: .; CDR3aa: CASSQVLRGAYTEAFF; CDR3nt: TGCGCCAGCAGCCAAGTTCTTCGGGGCGCGTACACTGAAGCTTTCTTT
j_gene: TRBJ2-7; v_gene: TRBV5-1; d_gene: .; abundance: .; CDR3aa: CASSWVASSYEQYF; CDR3nt: TGCGCCAGCAGCTGGGTAGCGAGCTCCTACGAGCAGTACTTC
j_gene: TRBJ1-2; v_gene: TRBV5-1; d_gene: .; abundance: .; CDR3aa: CASSSQGYGYTF; CDR3nt: TGCGCCAGCAGCTCACAGGGATATGGCTACACCTTC
j_gene: TRBJ1-4; v_gene: TRBV7-9; d_gene: .; abundance: .; CDR3aa: CASSLEGRRGVLFF; CDR3nt: TGTGCCAGCAGCTTAGAGGGGCGGAGGGGCGTACTGTTTTTT
j_gene: TRBJ2-3; v_gene: TRBV28; d_gene: .; abundance: .; CDR3aa: CASSPSGTPGDTQYF; CDR3nt: TGTGCCAGCAGTCCGTCCGGGACTCCAGGAGATACGCAGTATTTT
j_gene: TRBJ2-7; v_gene: TRBV6-5; d_gene: TRBD1; abundance: .; CDR3aa: CASSYDRGSYEQYF; CDR3nt: TGTGCCAGCAGTTACGACAGGGGATCCTACGAGCAGTACTTC
j_gene: TRBJ2-3; v_gene: TRBV19; d_gene: .; abundance: .; CDR3aa: CASSIQAGADTQYF; CDR3nt: TGTGCCAGTAGTATCCAGGCTGGGGCAGATACGCAGTATTTT
j_gene: TRBJ1-5; v_gene: TRBV27; d_gene: .; abundance: few; CDR3aa: CASSLVGRGQPQHF; CDR3nt: TGTGCCAGCAGTTTAGTGGGGAGGGGGCAGCCCCAGCATTTT
j_gene: TRBJ2-7; v_gene: TRBV28; d_gene: TRBD2; abundance: .; CDR3aa: CASTSDGRVPDYEQYF; CDR3nt: TGTGCCAGCACCTCGGATGGGAGGGTTCCGGACTACGAGCAGTACTTC
j_gene: TRBJ1-5; v_gene: TRBV6-6; d_gene: .; abundance: .; CDR3aa: CASSRGNNQPQHF; CDR3nt: TGTGCCAGCAGTAGGGGGAATAATCAGCCCCAGCATTTT
j_gene: TRBJ2-1; v_gene: TRBV29-1; d_gene: .; abundance: once; CDR3aa: CSVGEWGNEQFF; CDR3nt: TGCAGCGTTGGGGAATGGGGGAATGAGCAGTTCTTC
j_gene: TRBJ2-7; v_gene: TRBV7-9; d_gene: .; abundance: .; CDR3aa: CASSSTKEQYF; CDR3nt: TGTGCCAGCAGCTCAACTAAGGAGCAGTACTTC
j_gene: TRBJ2-7; v_gene: TRBV10-3; d_gene: TRBD2; abundance: .; CDR3aa: CAISDILAGGGVLEQYF; CDR3nt: TGTGCCATCAGTGATATACTAGCGGGAGGAGGGGTCCTCGAGCAGTACTTC
j_gene: TRBJ2-1; v_gene: TRBV11-3; d_gene: TRBD2; abundance: .; CDR3aa: CASSTIATSGSNEQFF; CDR3nt: TGTGCCAGCAGCACAATAGCTACTAGCGGCTCCAATGAGCAGTTCTTC
j_gene: TRBJ2-7; v_gene: TRBV4-2; d_gene: TRBD2; abundance: .; CDR3aa: CASSQVLLTGGTYEQYF; CDR3nt: TGTGCCAGCAGCCAAGTACTACTAACGGGGGGTACCTACGAGCAGTACTTC
j_gene: TRBJ2-3; v_gene: TRBV25-1; d_gene: .; abundance: .; CDR3aa: CASSPSTDTQYF; CDR3nt: TGTGCCAGCAGTCCTAGCACAGATACGCAGTATTTT
j_gene: TRBJ2-3; v_gene: TRBV9; d_gene: .; abundance: .; CDR3aa: CASSVAARVTDTQYF; CDR3nt: TGTGCCAGCAGCGTAGCGGCGCGGGTCACAGATACGCAGTATTTT
j_gene: TRBJ2-7; v_gene: TRBV25-1; d_gene: TRBD1; abundance: .; CDR3aa: CASSVHSGQGSYEQYF; CDR3nt: TGTGCCAGCAGTGTCCATTCGGGACAGGGATCCTACGAGCAGTACTTC
j_gene: TRBJ1-5; v_gene: TRBV19; d_gene: TRBD1; abundance: .; CDR3aa: CASSGGTGNSNQPQHF; CDR3nt: TGTGCCAGTAGTGGAGGGACAGGTAATAGCAATCAGCCCCAGCATTTT
j_gene: TRBJ2-2; v_gene: TRBV7-9; d_gene: TRBD1; abundance: .; CDR3aa: CASSLARTGSGELFF; CDR3nt: TGTGCCAGCAGCTTAGCGCGGACAGGGAGCGGGGAGCTGTTTTTT
j_gene: TRBJ1-1; v_gene: TRBV19; d_gene: .; abundance: .; CDR3aa: CASSSDRNTEAFF; CDR3nt: TGTGCCAGTAGTAGCGACAGGAACACTGAAGCTTTCTTT
j_gene: TRBJ2-1; v_gene: TRBV7-9; d_gene: TRBD2; abundance: .; CDR3aa: CASSPISGLSSYNEQFF; CDR3nt: TGTGCCAGCAGCCCGATTAGCGGGCTGAGCTCCTACAATGAGCAGTTCTTC
j_gene: TRBJ1-2; v_gene: TRBV19; d_gene: TRBD1; abundance: .; CDR3aa: CASSISQGADYGYTF; CDR3nt: TGTGCCAGTAGTATCAGCCAGGGGGCTGACTATGGCTACACCTTC
j_gene: TRBJ2-1; v_gene: TRBV5-1; d_gene: TRBD2; abundance: .; CDR3aa: CASSLAPGLEVYEQFF; CDR3nt: TGCGCCAGCAGCTTGGCACCGGGACTAGAGGTCTATGAGCAGTTCTTC